Following are 13 T cell receptor beta chains from one sample sequenced in a study of blood T cell repertoires in COVID-19. Measured with immunoSEQ multiplex PCR; TCRdb has only the in-frame clones, and not every one. The data contain approximately 300,000 clones, about 90% of them seen just once; the ten biggest clones take up roughly 5%. Sample: PBMCs or T cells enriched from blood (not recorded which). Receptors originate from a woman in her thirties who had recovered from COVID-19.

The gene calls are TRBV28 and TRBJ1-1; D ambiguous. Germline CDR1 and CDR2: MDHEN and SYDVKM. V was trimmed by 6 bases and J by 2 bases, leaving 28 bases between them. The CDR3 contains 19 residues. The CDR3 loop reads CASRHDFLAQLSSNTEAFF. The CDR3, as DNA: TGTGCCAGCAGGCACGACTTCCTCGCCCAACTATCCTCTAACACTGAAGCTTTCTTT.

The chain recombines TRBV27 with TRBJ1-5, with D tentatively TRBD1 (6 bases). In germline, CDR1 is MNHEY, CDR2 SMNVEV (reference sequence). The CDR3 spans 15 residues. Between the trimmed V and J ends, which lost 3 bases and 2 bases, there was a span of 11 bases. The CDR3 bases are TGTGCCAGCAGTTTGGGGGGGCGAGGCAATCAGCCCCAGCATTTT. Encoded protein: CASSLGGRGNQPQHF.

The gene calls are TRBV2 and TRBJ1-1; no reliable D call. Germline CDR1 SNHLY, CDR2 FYNNEI. Trimming took 7 bases from V and 0 from J, leaving 9 bases between them. The CDR3 has 13 amino acids. The chain's CDR3 is CASKEGMNTEAFF. Written as DNA, the CDR3 is TGTGCCAGCAAGGAGGGAATGAACACTGAAGCTTTCTTT.

This chain connects TRBV5-1 to TRBJ2-2; the D gene is possibly TRBD2 (6 bases). The CDR3 consists of 14 residues. The V end was cut by 5 bases, the J end by 2 bases, with 10 bases between. Per the germline V gene, CDR1 is SGHRS and CDR2 is YFSETQ. CDR3 nucleotides: TGCGCCAGCAGACCGGGACTCAACACCGGGGAGCTGTTTTTT. Encoded protein: CASRPGLNTGELFF. Looking up the rest from reference TRBV5-1 and TRBJ2-2 gives the full variable domain: KAGVTQTPRYLIKTRGQQVTLSCSPISGHRSVSWYQQTPGQGLQFLFEYFSETQRNKGNFPGRFSGRQFSNSRSEMNVSTLELGDSALYLCASRPGLNTGELFFGEGSRLTVL.

The chain employs TRBV3-1 (or the pseudogene TRBV3-2) and TRBJ2-7; 7 bases are shared with TRBD1. The CDR3 contains 12 residues. Germline V CDR1 and CDR2: LGHDT, YNNKEL (reference sequence). J was trimmed by 3 bases and V by 9 bases; bases with no gene match: 5. DNA of the CDR3: TGTGCCAGTAGAGGGGACAGCTACGAGCAGTACTTC. The encoded protein is CASRGDSYEQYF.

V is TRBV18 and J is TRBJ2-7; tentatively, D is TRBD2 (5 bases). V was clipped by 3 bases and J by 2 bases, with 17 bases between them. Looked up from germline, CDR1 is KGHSH and CDR2 is LQKENI. The CDR3 spans 16 residues. CDR3 bases: TGTGCCAGCTCACCGGATTCGCGGCCCGGGACCTACGAGCAGTACTTC. Translated, it gives CASSPDSRPGTYEQYF.

The rearrangement joins TRBV6-5 to TRBJ1-3; D not certain. The CDR3 covers 16 residues. Germline V gene lookup returns CDR1 MNHEY and CDR2 SVGAGI. V gave up 0 bases and J gave up 7 bases, with 16 bases separating them. CDR3 amino acids: CASSYSIGLSRNTIYF. CDR3 coding DNA: TGTGCCAGCAGTTACTCGATTGGGCTGAGTCGTAACACCATATATTTT.

This chain links TRBV5-1 with TRBJ2-2; 9 bases map to TRBD2. CDR1 and CDR2 from the germline V gene are SGHRS and YFSETQ. The ends lost 4 bases at V and 7 bases at J; junction bases unmatched: 14. The CDR3 sequence is 17 residues long. CDR3 amino acids: CASSLMIAGAGNGELFF. The DNA for the CDR3 is TGCGCCAGCAGCCTTATGATAGCGGGGGCCGGGAACGGGGAGCTGTTTTTT.

This chain uses TRBV3-1 (or the pseudogene TRBV3-2) with TRBJ1-1, with TRBD1 matching over 7 bases. Germline V gene sequence: CDR1 LGHDT, CDR2 YNNKEL (reference sequence). This CDR3 has 15 residues. The junction had 3 bases not matched to a gene; V was cut back by 1 base and J by 1 base. This CDR3 reads CASSQGPGGNTEAFF. CDR3 nucleotide sequence: TGTGCCAGCAGCCAAGGTCCAGGGGGGAACACTGAAGCTTTCTTT.

The rearrangement links TRBV28 to TRBJ1-3; D is perhaps TRBD1 (5 bases). Germline V gene sequence: CDR1 MDHEN, CDR2 SYDVKM. With 3 bases removed from V and 0 bases from J, the gap between germline ends came to 12 bases. The CDR3 totals 16 residues. The CDR3 reads CASSFAGDPSGNTIYF. The CDR3, as DNA: TGTGCCAGCAGTTTTGCGGGGGATCCCTCTGGAAACACCATATATTTT.

The chain recombines TRBV28 with TRBJ1-1; no reliable D call. V lost 5 bases and J 4 bases, leaving 8 bases between the germline ends. Germline CDR1 is MDHEN and CDR2 is SYDVKM. This CDR3 spans 12 amino acids. The CDR3 sequence is CASSIEITEAFF. DNA of the CDR3: TGTGCCAGCAGTATCGAGATCACTGAAGCTTTCTTT.

The chain couples TRBV30 to TRBJ1-5; D call uncertain. The CDR3 consists of 15 residues. Trimming pared 2 bases from V and 3 bases from J, leaving 14 bases between. Per the germline V gene, CDR1 is GTSNPN and CDR2 is SVGIG (reference sequence). The CDR3 DNA follows: TGTGCCTGGAGTCGTTATGGGCAGGACAATCAGCCCCAGCATTTT. Protein: CAWSRYGQDNQPQHF.

The chain combines TRBV7-3 with TRBJ1-1, with D hard to call. V was pared by 6 bases and J by 0 bases, with 8 bases between. Germline CDR1 is SGHTA and CDR2 is FQGTGA. The CDR3 runs to 13 residues. Here the CDR3 DNA reads TGTGCCAGCAGGGAACAGATGAACACTGAAGCTTTCTTT. The encoded protein is CASREQMNTEAFF. The full variable domain, in which reference TRBV7-3 and TRBJ1-1 provide the parts outside the CDR3, is GAGVSQTPSNKVTEKGKYVELRCDPISGHTALYWYRQSLGQGPEFLIYFQGTGAADDSGLPNDRFFAVRPEGSVSTLKIQRTERGDSAVYLCASREQMNTEAFFGQGTRLTVV.